Below are 19 T cell receptor beta chains sequenced from a single sample in a study of early T cells in non-severe SARS-CoV-2 infection. TCRdb passed the 5' RACE reads through MiXCR, listing each CDR3 protein once. The data show roughly 53,000 distinct CDR3 sequences, about a tenth seen once. The sample comprised whole blood. The source is an adult who was a healthcare worker with PCR-confirmed SARS-CoV-2 infection or an uninfected control (not recorded which).

This clonotype has more than one count but fewer than ten. CDR3 DNA sequence: TGTGCCAGTAGTATAAGAGGGGCCAGCACAGATACGCAGTATTTT. Its translation is CASSIRGASTDTQYF. V and J are TRBV19 and TRBJ2-3; the D gene could be TRBD1 or TRBD2 (5 bases each). This CDR3 region has 15 residues. CDR1 and CDR2 (germline): LNHDA, SQIVND (reference sequence). Trimming shortened V by 2 bases and J by 0 bases, and 9 bases separated the two germline ends. The full variable domain, its missing parts supplied by reference TRBV19 and TRBJ2-3, is DGGITQSPKYLFRKEGQNVTLSCEQNLNHDAMYWYRQDPGQGLRLIYYSQIVNDFQKGDIAEGYSVSREKKESFPLTVTSAQKNPTAFYLCASSIRGASTDTQYFGPGTRLTVL.

The V gene is TRBV2, the J gene TRBJ1-1; D is unclear. V was shortened by 7 bases and J by 5 bases, with 8 bases between the two germline ends. Per germline, CDR1 SNHLY and CDR2 FYNNEI. The CDR3 is 11 residues long. The CDR3 reads CASTWATEAFF. The DNA for the CDR3 is TGTGCCAGCACTTGGGCGACTGAAGCTTTCTTT.

The chain combines TRBV6-6 with TRBJ1-6, with D maybe TRBD1 (5 bases). There are 14 residues in the CDR3. Germline assignment: CDR1 MNHNY and CDR2 SVGAGI (reference sequence). V lost 6 bases to trimming and J lost 8 bases, with 14 bases between them. In DNA, the CDR3 is TGTGCCAGCAGCTACCGGGACCGGTATTCACCCCTCCACTTT. This encodes CASSYRDRYSPLHF.

This clonotype has just a few counts. The chain links TRBV12-3 or TRBV12-4 to TRBJ2-1, with 11 nucleotides matching TRBD2. V trimming: 6 bases; J trimming: 4 bases; junction bases outside the gene matches: 5. The CDR3 runs 15 residues. DNA of the CDR3: TGTGCCAGCAGCATAACTAGCGGGGGATACAATGAGCAGTTCTTC. Translation gives CASSITSGGYNEQFF.

The chain couples TRBV7-2 to TRBJ2-3, with a weak D call TRBD1 (6 bases). The CDR3 runs 20 residues. Germline values: CDR1 SGHTA, CDR2 FQGNSA. Deletions cut 2 bases from V and 10 bases from J, with 34 bases between. The CDR3, as DNA: TGTGCCAGCAGCTTATGGGGATTGGCTGGGCTTAGAGGGAGACAGGAGGCGCAGTATTTT. It specifies CASSLWGLAGLRGRQEAQYF.

The chain carries TRBV27 and TRBJ2-1, with 8 bases identical to TRBD2. This CDR3 comprises 15 residues. With 2 bases clipped from V and 8 bases from J, the junction kept 8 bases outside the gene matches. Germline CDR1 MNHEY, CDR2 SMNVEV (reference sequence). For the CDR3, the DNA is TGTGCCAGCAGTTTAGTGGCGGGGGGCCCCTATGAGCAGTTCTTC. The encoded protein is CASSLVAGGPYEQFF.

This clonotype was recorded many times. This sequence joins TRBV7-3 and TRBJ2-7; possibly TRBD2 for D (5 bases). Germline values: CDR1 SGHTA, CDR2 FQGTGA. V was cut by 3 bases and J by 3 bases, with 15 bases left in between. This CDR3 has 15 amino acids. The CDR3 DNA is TGTGCCAGCAGCTTGTGGGCTAGCCACGTCTACGAGCAGTACTTC. It is translated as CASSLWASHVYEQYF.

This clonotype was seen only a few times. The rearrangement joins TRBV12-3 or TRBV12-4 to TRBJ2-1, with TRBD1 matching 10 bases. The CDR3 spans 16 residues. With 6 bases clipped from V and 7 bases from J, the junction kept 12 bases outside the gene matches. DNA of the CDR3: TGTGCCAGCAGAAGATCCGGGACAGGGGTGTTTAATGAGCAGTTCTTC. Translating it yields CASRRSGTGVFNEQFF.

This chain links TRBV3-1 with TRBJ2-5; TRBD2 matches 8 bases. This CDR3 has 16 amino acids. The germline V gene encodes CDR1 LGHDT and CDR2 YNNKEL (reference sequence). Trimming cost V 1 base and J 5 bases; bases outside gene matches: 9. The DNA for the CDR3 is TGTGCCAGCAGCCAAGTGGATAGCGGGGAATGGGAGACCCAGTACTTC. Translating it yields CASSQVDSGEWETQYF.

The chain links TRBV4-1 to TRBJ1-2, with D maybe TRBD1 (6 bases). Germline lookup yields CDR1 MGHRA and CDR2 YSYEKL. CDR3 length: 15 residues. The V gene lost 1 base and the J gene lost 7 bases, with 16 bases spanning the gap. The CDR3 spells CASSQGLGGAGGYTF. The CDR3 DNA follows: TGCGCCAGCAGCCAAGGGCTGGGGGGCGCAGGTGGCTACACCTTC.

The sample holds a few counts of this clonotype. The chain's CDR3 is CASRRDSNSPLHF. The DNA for the CDR3 is TGTGCCAGCAGACGGGACAGTAATTCACCCCTCCACTTT. The chain employs TRBV6-5 and TRBJ1-6, with 7 bases fitting TRBD1. CDR1 MNHEY and CDR2 SVGAGI come from the germline V gene. This CDR3 comprises 13 residues. Trimming cost V 6 bases and J 6 bases; bases outside gene matches: 2.

This clonotype has only a few counts. The genes are TRBV3-1 and TRBJ2-7; 7 nucleotides align to TRBD1. The CDR3 length is 14 residues. V was clipped by 4 bases and J by 2 bases; unmatched bases: 5. Germline V gene data show CDR1 as LGHDT and CDR2 as YNNKEL (reference sequence). CDR3 region: CASSLSGQTYEQYF. The CDR3 coding sequence is TGTGCCAGCAGCCTGTCGGGACAGACCTACGAGCAGTACTTC.

This clonotype was counted a few times. V is TRBV6-2 or TRBV6-3 and J is TRBJ2-7; no definite D call. This CDR3 region has 14 residues. V lost 0 bases to trimming and J lost 3 bases, with 9 bases between them. The germline CDR1 and CDR2 sequences are MNHEY and SVGEGT. CDR3 loop: CASSYSNRVYEQYF. The CDR3 DNA sequence: TGTGCCAGCAGTTACTCGAATCGGGTCTACGAGCAGTACTTC.

The chain uses TRBV2 and TRBJ2-1; possibly TRBD1 for D (6 bases). CDR3 length: 14 amino acids. V lost 6 bases and J lost 5, with 14 bases in between. Germline V lookup: CDR1 SNHLY, CDR2 FYNNEI. The CDR3 coding sequence is TGTGCCAGCAGCCAACAGGGTTTCGACAATGAGCAGTTCTTC. It specifies CASSQQGFDNEQFF.

The V gene is TRBV6-5, the J gene TRBJ2-1; TRBD2 matches at 9 bases. With 2 bases clipped from V and 3 bases from J, the junction kept 8 bases outside the gene matches. CDR3 length equals 17 residues. Germline assignment: CDR1 MNHEY and CDR2 SVGAGI. CDR3 protein: CASSYTGAGGYYNEQFF. The CDR3 region has the DNA TGTGCCAGCAGTTACACCGGAGCGGGGGGCTACTACAATGAGCAGTTCTTC.

Many counts were recorded for this clonotype. The rearrangement links TRBV6-1 to TRBJ1-5, with a weak D call TRBD1 (5 bases). V lost 8 bases and J lost 5, with 19 bases in between. This CDR3 spans 15 amino acids. The V gene's germline CDR1 is MNHNS and CDR2 SASEGT. This CDR3 reads CASLLGGNQDQPQHF. CDR3 nucleotides: TGTGCCAGCCTCCTCGGGGGAAATCAGGATCAGCCCCAGCATTTT.

This clonotype has at least ten counts. V and J are TRBV29-1 and TRBJ2-5; 7 positions match TRBD1. Germline lookup yields CDR1 SQVTM and CDR2 ANQGSEA. The CDR3 contains 12 residues. V was clipped by 7 bases and J by 5 bases; unmatched bases: 7. CDR3 nucleotide sequence: TGCAGCGCCACACAGGGGATGGAGACCCAGTACTTC. Protein product: CSATQGMETQYF.

This clonotype was seen more than once but under ten times. J is TRBJ1-6 and V is TRBV28; TRBD1 might be the D (5 bases). Trimming stripped 6 bases from V and 8 bases from J, with 17 bases between. Germline V CDR1 and CDR2: MDHEN, SYDVKM. The CDR3 is 15 amino acids. As DNA, the CDR3 is TGTGCCAGCAGCGTCGGGTCCAGGGTAGATTCACCCCTCCACTTT. Translated: CASSVGSRVDSPLHF.

The J gene is TRBJ2-6, the V gene TRBV7-9; 7 bases agree with TRBD1. CDR1 and CDR2 from the germline V gene are SEHNR and FQNEAQ (reference sequence). The ends lost 4 bases at V and 0 bases at J; junction bases unmatched: 6. This CDR3 comprises 17 residues. CDR3 sequence: CASSSDRASSGANVLTF. The CDR3 region has the DNA TGTGCCAGCAGCTCTGACAGGGCTAGCTCTGGGGCCAACGTCCTGACTTTC.